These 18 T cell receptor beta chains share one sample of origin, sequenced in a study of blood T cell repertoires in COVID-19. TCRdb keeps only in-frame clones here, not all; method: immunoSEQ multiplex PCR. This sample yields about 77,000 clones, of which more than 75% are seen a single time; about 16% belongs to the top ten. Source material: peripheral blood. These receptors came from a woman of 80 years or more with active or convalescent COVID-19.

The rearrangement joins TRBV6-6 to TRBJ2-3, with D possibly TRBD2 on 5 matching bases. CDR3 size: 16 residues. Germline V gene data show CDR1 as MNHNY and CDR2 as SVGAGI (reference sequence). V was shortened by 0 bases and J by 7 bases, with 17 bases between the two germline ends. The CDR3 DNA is TGTGCCAGCAGTTACTCTTCTAGCTCGATTTCACATACGCAGTATTTT. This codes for CASSYSSSSISHTQYF.

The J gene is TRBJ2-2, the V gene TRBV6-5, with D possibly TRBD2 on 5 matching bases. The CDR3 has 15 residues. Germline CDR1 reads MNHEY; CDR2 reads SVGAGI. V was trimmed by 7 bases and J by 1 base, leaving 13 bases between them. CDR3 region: CASTGDGRNTGELFF. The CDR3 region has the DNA TGTGCCAGCACCGGGGATGGCAGGAACACCGGGGAGCTGTTTTTT.

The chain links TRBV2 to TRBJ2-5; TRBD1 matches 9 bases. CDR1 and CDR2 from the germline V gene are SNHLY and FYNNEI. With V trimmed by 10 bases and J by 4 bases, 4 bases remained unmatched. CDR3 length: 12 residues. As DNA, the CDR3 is TGTGCCACAAGACAGGGGGGAGAGACCCAGTACTTC. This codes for CATRQGGETQYF.

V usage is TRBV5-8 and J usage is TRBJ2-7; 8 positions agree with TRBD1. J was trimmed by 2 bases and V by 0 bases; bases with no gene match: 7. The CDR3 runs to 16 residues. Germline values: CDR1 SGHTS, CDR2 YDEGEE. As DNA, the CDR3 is TGTGCCAGCAGCTTGGCCGAGCACAGGGGGGCCTACGAGCAGTACTTC. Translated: CASSLAEHRGAYEQYF.

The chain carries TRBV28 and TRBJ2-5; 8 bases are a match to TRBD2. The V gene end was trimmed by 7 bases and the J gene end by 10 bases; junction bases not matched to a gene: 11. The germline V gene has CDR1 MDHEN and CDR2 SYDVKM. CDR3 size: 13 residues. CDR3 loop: CASTYSGLGVQYF. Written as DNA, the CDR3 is TGTGCCAGCACTTACTCGGGACTAGGGGTCCAGTACTTC.

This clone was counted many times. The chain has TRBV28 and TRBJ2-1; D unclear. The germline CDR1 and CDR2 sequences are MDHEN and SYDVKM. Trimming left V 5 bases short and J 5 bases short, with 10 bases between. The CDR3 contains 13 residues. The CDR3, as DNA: TGTGCCAGCAGTGCGCGTCTTAACAATGAGCAGTTCTTC. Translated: CASSARLNNEQFF.

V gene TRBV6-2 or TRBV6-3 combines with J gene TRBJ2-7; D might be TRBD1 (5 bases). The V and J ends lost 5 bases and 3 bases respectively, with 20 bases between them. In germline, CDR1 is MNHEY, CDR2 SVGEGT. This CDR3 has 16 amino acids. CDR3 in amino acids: CASSRPRMTQGYEQYF. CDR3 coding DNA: TGTGCCAGCAGTCGTCCTCGAATGACCCAGGGCTACGAGCAGTACTTC.

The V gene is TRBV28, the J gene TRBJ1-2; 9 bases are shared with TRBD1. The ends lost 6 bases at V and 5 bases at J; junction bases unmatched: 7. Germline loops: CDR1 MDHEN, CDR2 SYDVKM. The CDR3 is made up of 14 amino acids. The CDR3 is CASSAQGARYGYTF. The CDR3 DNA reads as TGTGCCAGCAGCGCACAGGGGGCTCGGTATGGCTACACCTTC.

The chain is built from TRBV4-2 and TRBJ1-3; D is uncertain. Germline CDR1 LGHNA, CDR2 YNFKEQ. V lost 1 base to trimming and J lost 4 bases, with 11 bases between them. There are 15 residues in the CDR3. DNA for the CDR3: TGTGCCAGCAGCCAAGCCGGGAGCCAGGGAAACACCATATATTTT. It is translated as CASSQAGSQGNTIYF.

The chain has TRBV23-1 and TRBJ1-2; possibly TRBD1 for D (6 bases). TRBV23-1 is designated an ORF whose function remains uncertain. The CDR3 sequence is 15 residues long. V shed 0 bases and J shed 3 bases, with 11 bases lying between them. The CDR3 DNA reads TGCGCCAGCAGTCAATCGCGGGGGGCGTACTATGGCTACACCTTC. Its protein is CASSQSRGAYYGYTF.

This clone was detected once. The CDR3 DNA reads as TGTGCCAGCAGTGCCCGACAGGGATCCTACAATGAGCAGTTCTTC. Translation: CASSARQGSYNEQFF. The chain has TRBV6-2 or TRBV6-3 and TRBJ2-1; 7 bases match TRBD1. Germline V lookup: CDR1 MNHEY, CDR2 SVGEGT. J was trimmed by 1 base and V by 5 bases; bases with no gene match: 5. CDR3 size: 15 residues.

In DNA, the CDR3 is TGTGCCACCAGCGGACAGCAATCCTACACAGATACGCAGTATTTT. Protein product: CATSGQQSYTDTQYF. The chain recombines TRBV15 with TRBJ2-3; possibly TRBD1 for D (6 bases). Trimming shortened V by 5 bases and J by 2 bases, and 14 bases separated the two germline ends. From germline, CDR1 is LNHNV and CDR2 YYDKDF (reference sequence). This CDR3 spans 15 amino acids.

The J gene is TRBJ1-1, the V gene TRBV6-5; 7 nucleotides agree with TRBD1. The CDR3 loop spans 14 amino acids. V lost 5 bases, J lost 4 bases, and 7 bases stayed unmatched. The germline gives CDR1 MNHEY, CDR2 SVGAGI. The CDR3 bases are TGTGCCAGCAGTAGAACAGGGGTCGCCACTGAAGCTTTCTTT. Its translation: CASSRTGVATEAFF.

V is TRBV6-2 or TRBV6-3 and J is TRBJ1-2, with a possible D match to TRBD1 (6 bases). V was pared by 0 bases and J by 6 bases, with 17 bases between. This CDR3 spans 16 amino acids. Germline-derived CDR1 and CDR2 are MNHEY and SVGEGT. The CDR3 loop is CASSYSSQGKWHGYTF. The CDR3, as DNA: TGTGCCAGCAGTTACTCCTCTCAGGGGAAGTGGCATGGCTACACCTTC.

The CDR3 DNA follows: TGTGCCAGCAGCTTGGATGGGGGGACAGGCCACTCCTACGAGCAGTACTTC. Its protein product is CASSLDGGTGHSYEQYF. The chain combines TRBV5-4 with TRBJ2-7; TRBD1 matches at 8 bases. This CDR3 has 17 amino acids. The J segment lost 0 bases and the V segment lost 0 bases, leaving 8 bases of the junction unmatched. Germline-derived CDR1 and CDR2 are SGHNT and YYREEE (reference sequence).

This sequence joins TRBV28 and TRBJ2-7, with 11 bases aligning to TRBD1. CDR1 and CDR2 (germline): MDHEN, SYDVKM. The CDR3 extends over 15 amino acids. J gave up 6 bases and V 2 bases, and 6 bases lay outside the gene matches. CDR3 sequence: CASSLRWTGGLEQYF. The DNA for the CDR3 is TGTGCCAGCAGTTTAAGGTGGACAGGGGGCCTCGAGCAGTACTTC.

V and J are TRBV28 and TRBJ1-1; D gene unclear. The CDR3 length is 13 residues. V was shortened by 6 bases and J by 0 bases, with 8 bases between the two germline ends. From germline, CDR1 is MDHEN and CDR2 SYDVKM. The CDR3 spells CASSTALNTEAFF. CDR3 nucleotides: TGTGCCAGCAGCACAGCTCTGAACACTGAAGCTTTCTTT.

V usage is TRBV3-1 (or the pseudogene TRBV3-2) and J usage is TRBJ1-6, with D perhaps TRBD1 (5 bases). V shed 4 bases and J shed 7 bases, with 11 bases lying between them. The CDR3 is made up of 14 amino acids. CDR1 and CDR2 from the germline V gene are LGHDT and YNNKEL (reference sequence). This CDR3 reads CASSLRVNNSPLHF. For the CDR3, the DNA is TGTGCCAGCAGCCTCAGGGTTAACAATTCACCCCTCCACTTT.